This TCR beta chain emerged from a study of CD8 T cells in ankylosing spondylitis. General study points: Relatively scarce in peripheral blood, disease-linked clones were CD8+. Ankylosing spondylitis blood appeared to be characterized by a TCR beta motif of eight highly homologous variants.

Quantitative 5'-RACE with molecular barcodes was used to make the TCR beta libraries. In TCRdb, the 5' RACE reads were re-called with MiXCR into one record per CDR3 protein. The table lists about 100,000 distinct CDR3 sequences, less than 25% of them singletons. This clonotype was counted between two and nine times. No antigen is known for it. A read error may produce the germline difference seen at one junction end. Sequencing was performed on synovial fluid, either unsorted or a sorted T cell fraction (not recorded which). This receptor was obtained from a male donor with ankylosing spondylitis.

CDR3 residues: CASSQRSGSMDF. The CDR3 coding sequence is TGTGCCAGCAGTCAACGTAGCGGGAGTATGGACTTC. This chain uses TRBV12-3 or TRBV12-4 with TRBJ2-7; the match to TRBD2 covers 9 bases. This CDR3 comprises 12 residues.